The TCR beta chain under discussion was sequenced for a study of radiotherapy plus CTLA-4 blockade in lung cancer (dated by TCRdb to 2016 to 2018). Regarding the complete study: Objective responses occurred in approximately 19% of enrolled patients, and 25% to 40% achieved disease control. General conclusions and limits of the study: After treatment with radiotherapy and ipilimumab, TCR clones that originated in tumors expanded in peripheral blood. Increased serum interferon-beta after radiation, together with early dynamic changes in blood T cell clones, were reported to be the strongest predictors of response.

Focal radiation therapy combined with CTLA-4 blockade (ipilimumab) was tested in patients with chemo-refractory metastatic non-small-cell lung cancer. A word on this clone: The specificity of this receptor is unknown. Nothing much larger sits one base from this clone, and base qualities are not available.

Library generation was performed with the immunoSEQ multiplex PCR assay. Held by TCRdb, this immuneACCESS table contains in-frame sequences only and omits some clones. Under half of the omission traces to an unresolved V gene where checked; the cause of the rest is unknown. This sample comprises 65,000 to 70,000 clones, about 80% of them detected only once. The biggest ten clones account for about 10% of the sample. CDR3 length: 14 amino acids, cysteine to phenylalanine. Just CDR3 DNA is preserved here, 42 bases in frame from base 1. The receptor was isolated from a human donor with non-small cell lung cancer who had a complete response to radiotherapy plus ipilimumab. This chain is built from TRBV21-1 and TRBJ2-5; TRBD1 is the table's D call, not checked against the DNA. TRBV21-1 is described as a pseudogene. This material consisted of peripheral blood, taken from a patient treated with radiotherapy plus ipilimumab. The CDR3 loop reads CASSPRQIQETQYF. The DNA is as follows: TGTGCCAGCAGCCCGCGACAGATCCAAGAGACCCAGTACTTC.